The 20 T cell receptor beta chains presented below share a single source sample, sequenced in a study of blood T cell repertoires in COVID-19. Clones were sequenced by immunoSEQ multiplex PCR, and TCRdb holds only the in-frame ones, with some missing. The table lists roughly 240,000 clones, about 91% of them singletons. Source material: PBMCs or T cells enriched from blood (not recorded which). Every receptor here comes from a woman in her forties with acute COVID-19.

The J gene is TRBJ1-3, the V gene TRBV10-3, with TRBD1 as a possible D gene (6 bases). V gave up 4 bases and J gave up 4 bases, with 14 bases separating them. This CDR3 region has 15 residues. The germline gives CDR1 ENHRY, CDR2 SYGVKD. As DNA, the CDR3 is TGTGCCATCAGTGTGCCGGGACAAGAAGGAAACACCATATATTTT. It yields the protein CAISVPGQEGNTIYF.

This clone was observed a handful of times. This sequence joins TRBV24-1 and TRBJ2-2; D ambiguous. The CDR3 covers 14 residues. V was shortened by 5 bases and J by 7 bases, with 13 bases between the two germline ends. Germline V lookup: CDR1 KGHDR, CDR2 SFDVKD. In nucleotides, the CDR3 is TGTGCCACCAGTGTCTCCTTAGTTGGCGGGGAGCTGTTTTTT. This translates into CATSVSLVGGELFF.

The chain recombines TRBV6-5 with TRBJ2-5; D is unresolved. CDR3 length: 14 residues. The ends were cut back, 5 bases at V and 0 bases at J, with 10 bases in the middle. Germline V gene data show CDR1 as MNHEY and CDR2 as SVGAGI. CDR3 sequence: CASSLTAYQETQYF. CDR3 coding DNA: TGTGCCAGCAGTCTCACAGCCTACCAAGAGACCCAGTACTTC.

The chain employs TRBV5-4 and TRBJ2-7; 7 bases align to TRBD1. The CDR3 contains 14 residues. The junction had 9 bases not matched to a gene; V was cut back by 4 bases and J by 5 bases. The germline V gene has CDR1 SGHNT and CDR2 YYREEE (reference sequence). For the CDR3, the DNA is TGTGCCAGCAGCCCGTCGACAGGGAGAGACGAGCAGTACTTC. This gives the protein CASSPSTGRDEQYF.

The chain recombines TRBV5-4 with TRBJ2-2; D is perhaps TRBD2 (5 bases). Between the trimmed V and J ends, which lost 5 bases and 0 bases, there was a span of 8 bases. Looked up from germline, CDR1 is SGHNT and CDR2 is YYREEE (reference sequence). The CDR3 runs 14 residues. CDR3 DNA: TGTGCCAGCAGGACGGGGACGAACACCGGGGAGCTGTTTTTT. This gives the protein CASRTGTNTGELFF.

The J gene is TRBJ1-6, the V gene TRBV6-5; possibly TRBD1 for D (5 bases). Germline CDR1 MNHEY, CDR2 SVGAGI. This CDR3 comprises 11 residues. V was cut by 10 bases and J by 9 bases, with 10 bases left in between. CDR3 in DNA: TGTGCCACCAGGCAGGGTTCACCCCTCCACTTT. Its translation is CATRQGSPLHF.

This chain joins TRBV4-3 and TRBJ2-2; the D gene is possibly TRBD1 (7 bases). Trimming took 3 bases from V and 6 from J, leaving 14 bases between them. The CDR3 consists of 15 residues. Germline V gives CDR1 LGHNA, CDR2 YSLEER. Here the CDR3 reads CASSHSRRGPGELFF. The CDR3 DNA reads TGCGCCAGCAGCCACTCACGGAGGGGGCCCGGGGAGCTGTTTTTT.

The chain joins TRBV6-2 or TRBV6-3 to TRBJ2-6; TRBD1 agrees at 9 bases. After removal of 1 base from V and 1 base from J, the junction contained 5 bases not matched to a gene. Per germline, CDR1 MNHEY and CDR2 SVGEGT. The CDR3 length is 18 residues. CDR3 sequence (DNA): TGTGCCAGCAGTTACTGGGGACAGGGTTCTTCTGGGGCCAACGTCCTGACTTTC. Its translation: CASSYWGQGSSGANVLTF.

V usage is TRBV12-3 or TRBV12-4 and J usage is TRBJ2-1; D not resolved. With 8 bases removed from V and 4 bases from J, the gap between germline ends came to 6 bases. CDR3 size: 11 residues. The CDR3 loop reads CASAKYNEQFF. The CDR3 coding sequence is TGTGCCAGCGCTAAGTACAATGAGCAGTTCTTC.

Notes on this clone: A junction boundary mismatches the germline segment, possibly from a read error. The chain uses TRBV4-3 and TRBJ2-3, with 8 bases that match TRBD2. Germline CDR1 is LGHNA and CDR2 is YSLEER. The CDR3 consists of 13 residues. DNA for the CDR3: TGCGCCAGCAGCCAAGATATACTAGCGGTATTGGATTTT. Translation gives CASSQDILAVLDF.

The CDR3 region is CASSTSGTVSYQPQHF. The CDR3 DNA reads TGTGCCAGTAGTACCTCCGGGACAGTCAGTTATCAGCCCCAGCATTTT. This chain connects TRBV19 to TRBJ1-5, with 7 nucleotides matching TRBD1. This CDR3 contains 16 residues. The V and J ends lost 4 bases and 5 bases, in that order; junction bases with no gene match: 11. Germline assignment: CDR1 LNHDA and CDR2 SQIVND (reference sequence).

The rearrangement links TRBV15 to TRBJ2-1, with TRBD1 identical over 7 bases. The CDR3 extends over 13 amino acids. The germline V gene encodes CDR1 LNHNV and CDR2 YYDKDF (reference sequence). The V gene end was trimmed by 2 bases and the J gene end by 9 bases; junction bases not matched to a gene: 4. CDR3 region: CATSRQGQAEQFF. CDR3 coding DNA: TGTGCCACCAGCAGACAAGGACAGGCTGAGCAGTTCTTC.

This chain links TRBV11-2 with TRBJ1-4, with D unresolved. The CDR3 has 13 amino acids. Per the germline V gene, CDR1 is SGHAT and CDR2 is FQNNGV. V was clipped by 4 bases and J by 7 bases, with 10 bases between them. The DNA for the CDR3 is TGTGCCAGCAGCTCCTGGGAGGGTGAAAAACTGTTTTTT. Protein sequence: CASSSWEGEKLFF.

The V call is TRBV7-9, the J call TRBJ2-2; TRBD2 matches 7 bases. The CDR3 is 18 residues long. V trimming: 5 bases; J trimming: 7 bases; junction bases outside the gene matches: 19. Per germline, CDR1 SEHNR and CDR2 FQNEAQ (reference sequence). CDR3 in DNA: TGTGCCAGCAGCGCTAAACCCGGGAGGAAAACGAATAACGGGGAGCTGTTTTTT. It codes for CASSAKPGRKTNNGELFF.

The rearrangement joins TRBV7-8 to TRBJ2-1, with 9 bases lining up with TRBD1. From germline, CDR1 is SGHVS and CDR2 FQNEAQ. J gave up 4 bases and V 5 bases, and 3 bases lay outside the gene matches. The CDR3 loop spans 14 amino acids. This chain's CDR3 is CASSRDREYNEQFF. CDR3 nucleotides: TGTGCCAGCAGCCGGGACAGGGAATACAATGAGCAGTTCTTC.

The rearrangement links TRBV6-6 to TRBJ2-7; 7 bases match TRBD2. Trimming took 10 bases from V and 2 from J; bases not matched to a gene: 8. Germline V gene data show CDR1 as MNHNY and CDR2 as SVGAGI (reference sequence). CDR3 length: 13 amino acids. CDR3 sequence reads: CATRGVITYEQYF. In nucleotides, the CDR3 is TGTGCCACCCGGGGGGTTATAACCTACGAGCAGTACTTC.

The CDR3 spells CASSEGLASSEQYV. DNA for the CDR3: TGTGCCAGCAGTGAGGGGCTAGCGTCGAGCGAGCAGTACGTC. The J gene is TRBJ2-7, the V gene TRBV2; D might be TRBD2 (6 bases). Germline CDR1 reads SNHLY; CDR2 reads FYNNEI. CDR3 length: 14 residues. With 3 bases removed from V and 6 bases from J, the gap between germline ends came to 15 bases.

V is TRBV6-6 and J is TRBJ2-3; perhaps TRBD1 as D (6 bases). V lost 4 bases and J 4 bases, leaving 15 bases between the germline ends. The length of the CDR3 is 15 residues. Germline V gene data show CDR1 as MNHNY and CDR2 as SVGAGI (reference sequence). The CDR3 DNA is TGTGCCAGCAGTTCGACCCGTCCAGGGGCAGATACGCAGTATTTT. As protein: CASSSTRPGADTQYF.

The chain carries TRBV6-4 and TRBJ1-2; D perhaps matches TRBD1 (5 bases). This CDR3 has 11 amino acids. Germline lookup yields CDR1 MRHNA and CDR2 SNTAGT. The V end was cut by 10 bases, the J end by 8 bases, with 14 bases between. CDR3 nucleotide sequence: TGTGCCACCATGGGGGGGAACGGCTACACCTTC. Its translation is CATMGGNGYTF.

This sequence joins TRBV11-2 and TRBJ1-5, with D maybe TRBD1 (5 bases). CDR1 and CDR2 (germline): SGHAT, FQNNGV. Trimming pared 1 base from V and 6 bases from J, leaving 13 bases between. The CDR3 is 15 residues long. The CDR3 bases are TGTGCCAGCAGCTTAGGGGGTAGGCAGGGTCAGCCCCAGCATTTT. This translates into CASSLGGRQGQPQHF.